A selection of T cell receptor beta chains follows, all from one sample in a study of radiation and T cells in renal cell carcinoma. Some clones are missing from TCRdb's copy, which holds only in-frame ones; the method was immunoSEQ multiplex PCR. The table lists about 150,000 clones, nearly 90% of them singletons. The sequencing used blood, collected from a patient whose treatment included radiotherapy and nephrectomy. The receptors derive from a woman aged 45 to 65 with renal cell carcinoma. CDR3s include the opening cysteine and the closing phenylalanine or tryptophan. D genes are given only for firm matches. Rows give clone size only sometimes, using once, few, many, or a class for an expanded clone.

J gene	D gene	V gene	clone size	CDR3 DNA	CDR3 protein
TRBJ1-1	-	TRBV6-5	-	TGTGCCAGCAGTTACTTCGTCGGTGAGTTGAACACTGAAGCTTTCTTT	CASSYFVGELNTEAFF
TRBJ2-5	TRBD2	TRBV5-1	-	TGCGCCAGCAGCTCCGGGACTATCATTCAAGAGACCCAGTACTTC	CASSSGTIIQETQYF
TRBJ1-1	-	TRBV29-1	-	TGCAGCGTTGAACCCGAACAAATCCCGAACACTGAAGCTTTCTTT	CSVEPEQIPNTEAFF
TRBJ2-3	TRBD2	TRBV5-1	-	TGCGCCAGCAGCAGCGGGATATCGGGGGATACGCAGTATTTT	CASSSGISGDTQYF
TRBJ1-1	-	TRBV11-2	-	TGTGCCAGCAGCTTATCCGGGAGCACTGAAGCTTTCTTT	CASSLSGSTEAFF
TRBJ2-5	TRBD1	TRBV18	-	TGTGCCAGCTCGCGGACAGGGGGATCGTACCAAGAGACCCAGTACTTC	CASSRTGGSYQETQYF
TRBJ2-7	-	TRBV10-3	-	TGTGCCATCAGTGACGGTGCTACAGGGACCTACGAGCAGTACTTC	CAISDGATGTYEQYF
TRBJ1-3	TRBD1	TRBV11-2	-	TGTGCCAGCACCTCCTCCCCGGGGACAGGACGCTCTGGAAACACCATATATTTT	CASTSSPGTGRSGNTIYF
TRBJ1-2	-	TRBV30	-	TGTGCCTATAGTGGACAGAAGTATGGCTACACCTTC	CAYSGQKYGYTF
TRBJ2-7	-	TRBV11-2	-	TGTGCCAGCAGCTTAGAGGGACGGATTTCCTACGAGCAGTACTTC	CASSLEGRISYEQYF
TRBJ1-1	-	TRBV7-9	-	TGTGCCAGCAGCTTAACCCCTAACACTGAAGCTTTCTTT	CASSLTPNTEAFF
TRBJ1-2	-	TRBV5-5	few	TGTGCCAGCAGCTTGGAACAGGGCTATGGCTACACCTTC	CASSLEQGYGYTF
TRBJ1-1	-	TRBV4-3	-	TGCGCCAGCAGCCTAGGCGTAGACACTGAAGCTTTCTTT	CASSLGVDTEAFF
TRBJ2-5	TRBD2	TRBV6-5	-	TGTGCCAGCACACCGGGGGGCCAAGAGACCCAGTACTTC	CASTPGGQETQYF
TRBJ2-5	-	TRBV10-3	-	TGTGCCATCAGTGTGGGTGGGCCCCAAGAGACCCAGTACTTC	CAISVGGPQETQYF
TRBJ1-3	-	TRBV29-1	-	TGCAGCCCCTGGGCGAGTTCCTCTGGAAACACCATATATTTT	CSPWASSSGNTIYF
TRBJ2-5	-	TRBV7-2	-	TGTGCCAGCAGCTTAGCGGGAGGGGGAGGGGAGACCCAGTACTTC	CASSLAGGGGETQYF
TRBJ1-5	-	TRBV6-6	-	TGTGCCAGCAGATCAGGGAGGGAGACCTACAATCAGCCCCAGCATTTT	CASRSGRETYNQPQHF
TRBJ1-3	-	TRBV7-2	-	TGTGCCAGCAGCTTAGTGGCTGGAAACACCATATATTTT	CASSLVAGNTIYF
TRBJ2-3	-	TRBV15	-	TGTGCCACCAGCAGAAGGTCGGGACGACTGACAGATACGCAGTATTTT	CATSRRSGRLTDTQYF
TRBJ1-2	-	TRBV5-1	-	TGCGCCAGCAGCTTGGGACACTCCAACTATGGCTACACCTTC	CASSLGHSNYGYTF
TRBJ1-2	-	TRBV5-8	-	TGTGCCAGCAGCTTACTTGTGGGCGGCTACACCTTC	CASSLLVGGYTF
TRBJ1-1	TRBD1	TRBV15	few	TGTGCCACCAGCGGGGCAGGACAGGGAAGTTTAAGGAACACTGAAGCTTTCTTT	CATSGAGQGSLRNTEAFF
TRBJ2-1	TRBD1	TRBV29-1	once	TGCAGCGGGACAGGGATTTTCTACAATGAGCAGTTCTTC	CSGTGIFYNEQFF
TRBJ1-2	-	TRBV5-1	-	TGCGCCAGCAGTCCCGGGTCCCATTATGGCTACACCTTC	CASSPGSHYGYTF
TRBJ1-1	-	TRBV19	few	TGTGCCAGTAGGCCGGGACGGATGAACACTGAAGCTTTCTTT	CASRPGRMNTEAFF
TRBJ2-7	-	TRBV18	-	TGTGCCAGCTCACCACCGAGCAGAACCCACGAGCAGTACTTC	CASSPPSRTHEQYF
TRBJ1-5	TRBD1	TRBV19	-	TGTGCCAGTAGTGATCTTCCGGGACAGCCGAATCAGCCCCAGCATTTT	CASSDLPGQPNQPQHF
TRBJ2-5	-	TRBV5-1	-	TGCGCCAGCAGCTGGGATCTCGGGGAGACCCAGTACTTC	CASSWDLGETQYF
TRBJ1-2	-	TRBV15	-	TGTGCCACCAGCAGAGATTTGGCCAGCCTAAACTATGGCTACACCTTC	CATSRDLASLNYGYTF
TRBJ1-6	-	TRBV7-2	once	TGTGCCAGCAGCCCAACTGCCAGGGTAGGCTCCTATAATTCACCCCTCCACTTT	CASSPTARVGSYNSPLHF
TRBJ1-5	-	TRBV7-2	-	TGTGCCAGCAGCTTAACCTGGGGCGGCCATCAGCCCCAGCATTTT	CASSLTWGGHQPQHF
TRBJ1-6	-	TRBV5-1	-	TGCGCCAGCGGCCCCACCGGGGGATATAATTCACCCCTCCACTTT	CASGPTGGYNSPLHF
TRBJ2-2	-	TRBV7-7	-	TGTGCTAGCAGCTTTAACGGAGATTCCGGGGAGCTGTTTTTT	CASSFNGDSGELFF
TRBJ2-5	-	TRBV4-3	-	TGCGCCAGCAGCCAAGATGGCAGGACCCAGTACTTC	CASSQDGRTQYF
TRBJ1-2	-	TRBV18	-	TGTGCCAGCTCCCCGCGAACAGACAGGATATATGGCTACACCTTC	CASSPRTDRIYGYTF
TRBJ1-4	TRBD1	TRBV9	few	TGTGCCAGCAGCTCGACGACAGGGGTACGTGAAAAACTGTTTTTT	CASSSTTGVREKLFF
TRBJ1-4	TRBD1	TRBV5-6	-	TGTGCCAGCAGCTTTCTAGGACAGGGTAATGAAAAACTGTTTTTT	CASSFLGQGNEKLFF
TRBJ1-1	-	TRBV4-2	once	TGTGCCAGCAGCCAAGATCCGGGCAGTCACACTGAAGCTTTCTTT	CASSQDPGSHTEAFF
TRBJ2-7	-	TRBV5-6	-	TGTGCCAGCAGCTTGAGAGGGGCCTACGAGCAGTACTTC	CASSLRGAYEQYF